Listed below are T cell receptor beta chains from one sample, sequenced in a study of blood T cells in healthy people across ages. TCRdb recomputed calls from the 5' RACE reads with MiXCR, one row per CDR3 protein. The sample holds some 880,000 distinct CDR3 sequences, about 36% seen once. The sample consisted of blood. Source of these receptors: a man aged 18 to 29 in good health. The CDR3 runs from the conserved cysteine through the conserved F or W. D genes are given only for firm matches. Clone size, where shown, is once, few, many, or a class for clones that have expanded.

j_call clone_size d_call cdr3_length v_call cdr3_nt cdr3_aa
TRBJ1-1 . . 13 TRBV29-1 TGCAGCGTTGTAATAAGGGGTAACACTGAAGCTTTCTTT CSVVIRGNTEAFF
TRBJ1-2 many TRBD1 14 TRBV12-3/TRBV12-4 TGTGCCAGCAGTGTAACTACAGGGGTCCATGGCTACACCTTC CASSVTTGVHGYTF
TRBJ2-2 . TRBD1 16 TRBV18 TGTGCCAGCTCACCATCTGGACAGGGGGCGGCCGGGGAGCTGTTTTTT CASSPSGQGAAGELFF
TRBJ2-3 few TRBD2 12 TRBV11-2 TGTGCCAGCAGCCGCGGGACTAGTATTTTGTATTTT CASSRGTSILYF
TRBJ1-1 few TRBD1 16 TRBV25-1 TGTGCCGTACTCAAATCTCGGACAGGGATGAACACTGAAGCTTTCTTT CAVLKSRTGMNTEAFF
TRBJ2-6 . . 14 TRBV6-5 TGTGCCAGCAGGGTTTTAGCTGGGGCCAACGTCCTGACTTTC CASRVLAGANVLTF
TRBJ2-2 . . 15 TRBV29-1 TGCAGCGTCCTCGGCGGCAATGATCTCACCGGGGAGCTGTTTTTT CSVLGGNDLTGELFF
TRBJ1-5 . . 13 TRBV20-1 TGTAGTGCTAGCGTCAGGGGACGTCAGCCCCAGCATTTT CSASVRGRQPQHF
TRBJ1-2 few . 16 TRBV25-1 TGTGCCAGCAGTGAATACCAAGGAGGGGCGATGTATGGCTACACCTTC CASSEYQGGAMYGYTF
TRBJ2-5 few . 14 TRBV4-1 TGCGCCAGCAGCCAAGATGGGAGCCAAGAGACCCAGTACTTC CASSQDGSQETQYF
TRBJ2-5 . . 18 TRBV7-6 TGTGCCAGCAGCTTACTGCGACTTGACGGGTATCGGCAAGAGACCCAGTACTTC CASSLLRLDGYRQETQYF
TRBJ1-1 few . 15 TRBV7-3 TGTGCCAGCAGCTTACAGGGACTCCTGAACACTGAAGCTTTCTTT CASSLQGLLNTEAFF
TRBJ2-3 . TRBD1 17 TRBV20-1 TGCAGTGCTAGAGCCCTCAGACAGGGGTTTGACACAGAGACGCAGTATTTT CSARALRQGFDTETQYF